The rows below give T cell receptor beta chains drawn from one sample of a study of T cell responses to AZD1222 COVID-19 vaccine. The assay was immunoSEQ multiplex PCR, and TCRdb's table has in-frame clones only and misses some. The table has nearly 110,000 clones, about 89% seen once. This specimen was peripheral blood, taken on day 0 of AZD1222 vaccination. The origin of the receptors is an adult in good health. CDR3s include the opening cysteine and the closing phenylalanine or tryptophan. The order of the fields is CDR3 length, D gene, clone size, J gene, V gene, CDR3 protein, CDR3 DNA. D genes are given only for firm matches. Not all rows give a size; the values are once, few, many and, for expanded clones, a class.

14,NA,NA,TRBJ1-4,TRBV7-2,CASSFRTQTEKLFF,TGTGCCAGCAGCTTTCGGACGCAGACTGAAAAACTGTTTTTT
14,NA,NA,TRBJ1-1,TRBV11-2,CASIFQGIGTEAFF,TGTGCCAGCATCTTCCAGGGGATCGGCACTGAAGCTTTCTTT
13,NA,NA,TRBJ1-2,TRBV12-3/TRBV12-4,CASSPGTRYGYTF,TGTGCCAGCAGCCCCGGGACAAGATATGGCTACACCTTC
14,TRBD1,NA,TRBJ2-7,TRBV6-5,CASSWDRLSYEQYF,TGTGCCAGCAGTTGGGACAGACTCTCCTACGAGCAGTACTTC
11,NA,NA,TRBJ2-5,TRBV28,CASSNQETQYF,TGTGCCAGCAGTAACCAAGAGACCCAGTACTTC
16,TRBD2,NA,TRBJ2-7,TRBV7-9,CASSSFWTRSSYEQYF,TGTGCCAGCAGCTCCTTCTGGACTAGATCGTCCTACGAGCAGTACTTC
16,NA,NA,TRBJ1-3,TRBV27,CASSDGGRNSGNTIYF,TGTGCCAGCAGCGACGGCGGCAGAAACTCTGGAAACACCATATATTTT
16,TRBD2,once,TRBJ2-1,TRBV5-3,CARRQPGLAGRVEQFF,TGTGCCAGAAGACAGCCGGGACTAGCGGGAAGGGTAGAGCAGTTCTTC
15,NA,NA,TRBJ2-1,TRBV7-3,CASSPQNNPAVSQFF,TGTGCCAGCAGCCCTCAAAACAATCCGGCTGTGTCGCAGTTCTTC
16,TRBD2,NA,TRBJ2-3,TRBV10-3,CAIPSDGTSGRDTQYF,TGTGCCATCCCCTCTGATGGGACTAGCGGGAGGGATACGCAGTATTTT
13,NA,NA,TRBJ2-7,TRBV28,CASTSGDSYEQYF,TGTGCCAGCACCTCGGGAGACTCATACGAGCAGTACTTC
13,NA,NA,TRBJ1-1,TRBV12-3/TRBV12-4,CASSLGGSTEAFF,TGTGCCAGCAGTTTAGGGGGTTCGACTGAAGCTTTCTTT
16,NA,NA,TRBJ1-3,TRBV7-8,CASSYQDRNSGNTIYF,TGTGCCAGCAGCTACCAAGACAGGAACTCTGGAAACACCATATATTTT
14,TRBD2,NA,TRBJ2-2,TRBV24-1,CATSGLAGTGELFF,TGTGCCACCAGTGGACTAGCCGGTACCGGGGAGCTGTTTTTT
13,NA,few,TRBJ2-2,TRBV28,CASSLSASGELFF,TGTGCCAGCAGTTTATCTGCATCCGGGGAGCTGTTTTTT
14,NA,NA,TRBJ1-2,TRBV28,CASRTGGANYGYTF,TGTGCCAGCAGGACTGGGGGGGCTAACTATGGCTACACCTTC
15,NA,once,TRBJ1-3,TRBV7-6,CASSSHRLSGNTIYF,TGTGCCAGCAGCTCCCACCGGTTATCTGGAAACACCATATATTTT
15,TRBD1,NA,TRBJ1-2,TRBV6-5,CASSSGTGIDYGYTF,TGTGCCAGCAGTTCCGGGACAGGGATCGACTATGGCTACACCTTC
11,NA,NA,TRBJ1-1,TRBV12-5,CASVMNTEAFF,TGTGCTAGTGTCATGAACACTGAAGCTTTCTTT
12,NA,NA,TRBJ1-5,TRBV2,CASSGQRPPQHF,TGTGCCAGCAGTGGGCAGAGGCCGCCCCAGCATTTT
13,NA,NA,TRBJ1-2,TRBV5-1,CASSLEIFEGYTF,TGCGCCAGCAGCTTGGAAATCTTCGAGGGCTACACCTTC
17,TRBD1,NA,TRBJ2-3,TRBV5-1,CASSLGDRDTRLDTQYF,TGCGCCAGCAGCTTGGGGGACAGGGACACTCGCCTAGATACGCAGTATTTT
14,TRBD1,few,TRBJ2-7,TRBV7-2,CASRLGQGSNEQYF,TGTGCCAGCAGATTGGGACAGGGGTCCAACGAGCAGTACTTC
13,NA,NA,TRBJ1-4,TRBV30,CAWNRQINEKLFF,TGTGCCTGGAACCGACAGATTAATGAAAAACTGTTTTTT
16,TRBD1,few,TRBJ1-1,TRBV27,CASSLLGQGPNTEAFF,TGTGCCAGCAGTTTACTAGGACAGGGACCGAACACTGAAGCTTTCTTT
15,TRBD1,NA,TRBJ1-4,TRBV14,CASSQEGRGPEKLFF,TGTGCCAGCAGCCAAGAGGGCAGGGGGCCTGAAAAACTGTTTTTT
13,NA,NA,TRBJ1-3,TRBV28,CASSGGSGNTIYF,TGTGCCAGCTCCGGGGGGAGTGGAAACACCATATATTTT
13,NA,NA,TRBJ1-1,TRBV5-5,CASSWSTNTEAFF,TGTGCCAGCAGCTGGTCAACGAACACTGAAGCTTTCTTT
16,NA,NA,TRBJ1-4,TRBV18,CASSPPGQGDDEKLFF,TGTGCCAGCTCACCTCCTGGACAAGGGGATGATGAAAAACTGTTTTTT
15,NA,NA,TRBJ2-3,TRBV19,CASSMGGQRTDTQYF,TGTGCCAGTAGTATGGGAGGACAGCGCACAGATACGCAGTATTTT
14,NA,NA,TRBJ1-6,TRBV3-1/TRBV3-2,CASRLGLDNSPLHF,TGTGCCAGCAGATTGGGTCTTGATAATTCACCCCTCCACTTT
14,NA,NA,TRBJ2-7,TRBV30,CAWSPLRASHEQYF,TGTGCCTGGAGTCCCCTCAGGGCGTCCCACGAGCAGTACTTC
12,NA,NA,TRBJ2-3,TRBV18,CASSAWGDTQYF,TGTGCCAGCTCGGCCTGGGGTGATACGCAGTATTTT
14,NA,few,TRBJ2-1,TRBV28,CASSLQIGFNEQFF,TGTGCCAGCAGCCTCCAGATAGGGTTCAATGAGCAGTTCTTC
13,TRBD2,NA,TRBJ2-7,TRBV7-2,CASSTSGSYEQYF,TGTGCCAGCAGCACAAGCGGGAGCTACGAGCAGTACTTC
13,NA,NA,TRBJ1-1,TRBV7-7,CASSLRQDTEAFF,TGTGCTAGCAGCCTGAGACAGGACACTGAAGCTTTCTTT
17,NA,once,TRBJ1-1,TRBV7-9,CASSLGGAGFLYPEAFF,TGTGCCAGCAGCTTAGGAGGGGCCGGCTTCCTGTACCCTGAAGCTTTCTTT
19,TRBD2,NA,TRBJ2-7,TRBV6-2/TRBV6-3,CASSSGSTLWLAVSYEQYF,TGTGCCAGCAGTTCTGGGAGCACCTTGTGGCTAGCGGTCTCCTACGAGCAGTACTTC
16,NA,NA,TRBJ1-4,TRBV5-5,CASTAGGGATNEKLFF,TGTGCCAGCACCGCCGGGGGTGGTGCAACTAATGAAAAACTGTTTTTT
15,NA,NA,TRBJ2-1,TRBV9,CASSPDGGSYNEQFF,TGTGCCAGCAGTCCAGATGGAGGATCCTACAATGAGCAGTTCTTC
15,TRBD1,NA,TRBJ1-6,TRBV9,CASSVEGTGKSPLHF,TGTGCCAGCAGCGTAGAGGGGACAGGGAAGTCACCCCTCCACTTT
14,TRBD1,NA,TRBJ1-2,TRBV11-2,CASSLAQGVRGYTF,TGTGCCAGCAGCTTAGCGCAGGGGGTCCGCGGCTACACCTTC
12,NA,NA,TRBJ2-2,TRBV18,CASSPRDGELFF,TGTGCCAGCTCACCTCGGGACGGGGAGCTGTTTTTT
13,NA,once,TRBJ1-2,TRBV24-1,CATSDRWDYGYTF,TGTGCCACCAGTGACCGTTGGGACTATGGCTACACCTTC
15,NA,once,TRBJ1-5,TRBV24-1,CATSGSPPGDGPQHF,TGTGCCACCAGTGGATCGCCCCCCGGGGATGGGCCCCAGCATTTT
13,NA,NA,TRBJ1-1,TRBV3-1/TRBV3-2,CASSLGAPTEAFF,TGTGCCAGCAGCCTGGGGGCCCCCACTGAAGCTTTCTTT
18,TRBD2,NA,TRBJ2-1,TRBV5-1,CASSLGLAGGPLYNEQFF,TGCGCCAGCAGCTTGGGACTAGCGGGAGGGCCTTTATACAATGAGCAGTTCTTC
16,TRBD2,NA,TRBJ2-5,TRBV11-3,CASSFSSGRIQETQYF,TGTGCCAGCAGCTTTAGTAGCGGGAGGATACAAGAGACCCAGTACTTC
15,TRBD1,NA,TRBJ1-1,TRBV6-2/TRBV6-3,CASSLQGATNTEAFF,TGTGCCAGCAGTCTACAGGGGGCAACGAACACTGAAGCTTTCTTT
15,NA,NA,TRBJ2-6,TRBV7-3,CASSRGNSGANVLTF,TGTGCCAGCAGTCGGGGAAACTCTGGGGCCAACGTCCTGACTTTC
13,NA,NA,TRBJ2-7,TRBV5-6,CASTLTGTYEQYF,TGTGCCAGCACCCTGACAGGCACCTACGAGCAGTACTTC
14,NA,once,TRBJ1-1,TRBV6-2/TRBV6-3,CASSYGGSPTEAFF,TGTGCCAGCAGTTACGGAGGAAGCCCAACTGAAGCTTTCTTT
12,NA,NA,TRBJ1-2,TRBV5-5,CASSLLGRGYTF,TGTGCCAGCAGCTTGTTAGGAAGAGGCTACACCTTC
17,TRBD2,NA,TRBJ2-2,TRBV9,CASSVVGSGTLSGELFF,TGTGCCAGCAGCGTAGTGGGGAGCGGGACGTTATCCGGGGAGCTGTTTTTT
23,NA,NA,TRBJ2-6,TRBV3-1/TRBV3-2,CASSQEGGGGGTQAPSGANVLTF,TGTGCCAGCAGCCAAGAGGGCGGAGGAGGGGGGACACAGGCTCCCTCTGGGGCCAACGTCCTGACTTTC
12,NA,NA,TRBJ2-7,TRBV7-9,CASSPTGYEQYF,TGTGCCAGCAGCCCGACGGGTTACGAGCAGTACTTC
15,TRBD2,NA,TRBJ2-7,TRBV7-3,CASSFQAGEAYEQYF,TGTGCCAGCAGCTTCCAAGCGGGAGAGGCCTACGAGCAGTACTTC
13,NA,NA,TRBJ2-7,TRBV6-4,CASSDSNVYEQYF,TGTGCCAGCAGTGACTCGAATGTCTACGAGCAGTACTTC
14,NA,NA,TRBJ2-7,TRBV5-1,CASSLQSGAGEQYF,TGCGCCAGCAGCTTGCAAAGTGGGGCGGGGGAGCAGTACTTC
13,TRBD1,NA,TRBJ2-7,TRBV10-1,CASRGTGTYEQYF,TGCGCCAGCAGGGGGACAGGGACCTACGAGCAGTACTTC